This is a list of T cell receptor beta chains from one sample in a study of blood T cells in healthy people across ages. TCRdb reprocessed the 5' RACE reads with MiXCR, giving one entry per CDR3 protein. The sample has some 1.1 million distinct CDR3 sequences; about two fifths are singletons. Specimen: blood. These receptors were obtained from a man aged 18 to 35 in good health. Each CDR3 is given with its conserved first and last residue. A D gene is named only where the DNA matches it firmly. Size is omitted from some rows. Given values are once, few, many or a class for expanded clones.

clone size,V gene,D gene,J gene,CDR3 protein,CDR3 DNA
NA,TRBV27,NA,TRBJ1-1,CASSTRGATEAFF,TGTGCCAGCAGTACCAGGGGAGCCACTGAAGCTTTCTTT
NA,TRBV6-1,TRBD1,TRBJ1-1,CASTKSPLSYTGDLMNTEAFF,TGTGCCAGCACCAAATCCCCCCTTTCCTATACAGGGGACCTCATGAACACTGAAGCTTTCTTT
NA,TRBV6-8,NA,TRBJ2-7,CASSYSNFHTPSYEQYF,TGTGCCAGCAGTTACTCGAATTTCCATACCCCCTCCTACGAGCAGTACTTC
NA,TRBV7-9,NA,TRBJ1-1,CASSTTDLNTEAFF,TGTGCCAGCAGCACGACAGATTTGAACACTGAAGCTTTCTTT
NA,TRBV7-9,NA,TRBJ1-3,CASSSTDFKGNTIYF,TGTGCCAGCAGCTCGACAGACTTCAAGGGAAACACCATATATTTT
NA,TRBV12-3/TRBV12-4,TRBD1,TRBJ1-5,CASSNTGGAEPQHF,TGTGCCAGCAGTAACACAGGGGGCGCGGAGCCCCAGCATTTT
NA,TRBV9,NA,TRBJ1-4,CASSPTRVANEKLFF,TGTGCCAGCAGCCCCACCAGGGTGGCTAATGAAAAACTGTTTTTT
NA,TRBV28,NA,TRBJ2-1,CASSPHSTRQQFF,TGTGCCAGCAGTCCACACTCGACTCGCCAGCAGTTCTTC
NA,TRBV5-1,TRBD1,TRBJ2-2,CASRPGTVNTGELFF,TGCGCCAGCAGGCCCGGGACAGTCAACACCGGGGAGCTGTTTTTT
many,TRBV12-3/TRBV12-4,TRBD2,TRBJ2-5,CASTKRGGETQYF,TGTGCCAGCACTAAGCGGGGGGGTGAGACCCAGTACTTC
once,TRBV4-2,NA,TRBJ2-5,CASSQESGVRSETQYF,TGTGCCAGCAGCCAAGAATCTGGGGTTCGGTCAGAGACCCAGTACTTC
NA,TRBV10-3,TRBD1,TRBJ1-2,CAISESQGQSGGYTF,TGTGCCATCAGTGAGTCTCAGGGACAGAGCGGTGGCTACACCTTC
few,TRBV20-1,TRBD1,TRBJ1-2,CSAPPHQGANYGYTF,TGCAGTGCCCCGCCCCACCAGGGGGCCAACTATGGCTACACCTTC
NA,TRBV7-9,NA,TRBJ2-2,CASSLESLENTGELFF,TGTGCCAGCAGCCTAGAGTCGTTGGAGAACACCGGGGAGCTGTTTTTT
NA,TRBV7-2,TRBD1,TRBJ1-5,CASSSTGGDQPQHF,TGTGCCAGCAGCTCTACAGGGGGGGATCAGCCCCAGCATTTT
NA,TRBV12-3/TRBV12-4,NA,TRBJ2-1,CASSLSRRAYNEQFF,TGTGCCAGCAGTTTATCCAGGAGGGCCTACAATGAGCAGTTCTTC
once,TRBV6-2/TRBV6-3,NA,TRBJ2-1,CASSYSATQVSDKQFF,TGTGCCAGCAGTTACTCGGCGACCCAGGTTTCGGATAAGCAGTTCTTC
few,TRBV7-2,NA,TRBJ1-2,CASSLVTRGNGYTF,TGTGCCAGCAGCTTAGTCACACGGGGGAATGGCTACACCTTC
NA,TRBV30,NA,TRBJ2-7,CAWRDQGYEQYF,TGTGCCTGGAGGGACCAAGGTTACGAGCAGTACTTC
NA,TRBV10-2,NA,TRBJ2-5,CASSRWGHFGETQYF,TGCGCCAGCAGTAGGTGGGGGCACTTTGGAGAGACCCAGTACTTC
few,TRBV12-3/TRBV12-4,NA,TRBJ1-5,CASSSTDGNQPQHF,TGTGCCAGCAGTTCGACAGACGGGAATCAGCCCCAGCATTTT
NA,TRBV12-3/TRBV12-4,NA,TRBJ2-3,CASSLGNILTDTQYF,TGTGCCAGCAGTTTAGGGAACATCCTCACAGATACGCAGTATTTT
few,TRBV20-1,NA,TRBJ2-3,CSAFPFDGDTQYF,TGCAGTGCTTTTCCCTTTGATGGAGATACGCAGTATTTT
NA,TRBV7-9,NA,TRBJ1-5,CASSRGRGRNQPQHF,TGTGCCAGCAGCAGAGGACGGGGACGCAATCAGCCCCAGCATTTT
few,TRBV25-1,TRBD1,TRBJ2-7,CASSEYAAGGSYEQYF,TGTGCCAGCAGTGAATATGCGGCAGGGGGCTCCTACGAGCAGTACTTC
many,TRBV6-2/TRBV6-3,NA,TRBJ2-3,CASSPDGTSTDTQYF,TGTGCCAGCAGCCCGGACGGTACTAGCACAGATACGCAGTATTTT
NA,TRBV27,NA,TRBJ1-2,CASSHLIDGANYGYTF,TGTGCCAGCAGTCACCTAATAGACGGAGCTAACTATGGCTACACCTTC
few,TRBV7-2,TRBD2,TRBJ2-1,CASSLPGGRRSEQFF,TGTGCCAGCAGCTTACCGGGGGGGAGGCGTTCTGAGCAGTTCTTC
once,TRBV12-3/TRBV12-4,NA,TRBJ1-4,CASSLRPGTKEKLFF,TGTGCCAGCAGTTTACGCCCGGGGACGAAGGAAAAACTGTTTTTT
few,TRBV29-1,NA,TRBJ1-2,CSVAGAHGGYTF,TGCAGCGTTGCAGGGGCCCATGGGGGCTACACCTTC
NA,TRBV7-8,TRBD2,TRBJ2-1,CASTPSGSYNEQFF,TGTGCCAGCACTCCTAGCGGGAGCTACAATGAGCAGTTCTTC
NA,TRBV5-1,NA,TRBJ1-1,CASRKDVDTEAFF,TGCGCCAGCAGAAAGGATGTGGACACTGAAGCTTTCTTT
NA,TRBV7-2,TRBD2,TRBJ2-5,CASSLLAGDIYNEQYF,TGTGCCAGCAGCTTACTAGCGGGGGACATCTACAATGAGCAGTACTTC
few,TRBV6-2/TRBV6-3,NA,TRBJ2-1,CASSYRGKTYNEQFF,TGTGCCAGCAGTTACCGGGGGAAAACCTACAATGAGCAGTTCTTC
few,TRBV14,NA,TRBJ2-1,CASSQLTNEQFF,TGTGCCAGCAGCCAACTAACGAATGAGCAGTTCTTC
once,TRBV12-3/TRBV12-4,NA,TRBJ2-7,CASRSPATYEQYF,TGTGCCAGCAGATCCCCGGCCACCTACGAGCAGTACTTC
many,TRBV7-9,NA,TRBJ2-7,CASSLPSVDYEQYF,TGTGCCAGCAGCCTCCCCTCAGTAGACTACGAGCAGTACTTC
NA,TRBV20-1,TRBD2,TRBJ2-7,CSAREGLGLAGAEQYF,TGCAGTGCTAGAGAAGGACTCGGACTAGCGGGAGCCGAGCAGTACTTC
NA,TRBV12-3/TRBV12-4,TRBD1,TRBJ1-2,CASRLTGSGYTF,TGTGCCAGCAGACTGACAGGGAGCGGCTACACCTTC
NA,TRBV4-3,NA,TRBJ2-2,CASSQEGHGELFF,TGCGCCAGCAGCCAAGAGGGTCACGGGGAGCTGTTTTTT
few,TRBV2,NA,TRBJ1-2,CASSDASYYGYTF,TGTGCCAGCAGTGACGCCTCATACTATGGCTACACCTTC
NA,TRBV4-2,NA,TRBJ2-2,CASSPASGGERTGELFF,TGTGCCAGCAGCCCGGCGTCGGGGGGCGAAAGGACCGGGGAGCTGTTTTTT
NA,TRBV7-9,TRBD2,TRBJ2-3,CASSSGLAGGLDSTDTQYF,TGTGCCAGCAGCTCGGGACTAGCGGGGGGTCTTGATAGCACAGATACGCAGTATTTT
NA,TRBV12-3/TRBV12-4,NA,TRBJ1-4,CASSSDRTELNEKLFF,TGTGCCAGCAGTTCAGACCGGACAGAACTGAATGAAAAACTGTTTTTT
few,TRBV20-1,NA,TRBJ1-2,CSAERPERGGYGYTF,TGCAGTGCGGAACGGCCAGAGCGGGGTGGCTATGGCTACACCTTC
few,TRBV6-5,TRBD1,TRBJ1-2,CASSLNRGHGYTF,TGTGCCAGCAGTTTAAACAGGGGTCATGGCTACACCTTC
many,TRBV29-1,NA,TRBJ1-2,CSVVGGWDNYGYTF,TGCAGCGTTGTGGGGGGCTGGGATAACTATGGCTACACCTTC
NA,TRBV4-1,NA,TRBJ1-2,CASSHTGRLPYGYTF,TGCGCCAGCAGCCATACGGGACGGCTACCCTATGGCTACACCTTC
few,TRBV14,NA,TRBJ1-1,CASSPDRLGAFF,TGTGCCAGCAGCCCGGACAGACTGGGAGCTTTCTTT
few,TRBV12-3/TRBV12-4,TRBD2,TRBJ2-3,CASSSTSGGPRTQYF,TGTGCCAGCAGTTCCACTAGCGGGGGGCCGCGTACGCAGTATTTT
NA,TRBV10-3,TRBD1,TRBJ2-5,CAIGQGIEETQYF,TGTGCCATCGGACAGGGGATCGAAGAGACCCAGTACTTC
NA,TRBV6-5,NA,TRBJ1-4,CASSYSSSGGGETNEKLFF,TGTGCCAGCAGTTACTCGAGCTCGGGAGGGGGGGAAACTAATGAAAAACTGTTTTTT
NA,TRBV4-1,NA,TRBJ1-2,CASSQGPGPNYGHTF,TGCGCCAGCAGCCAAGGGCCGGGACCTAACTATGGCCACACCTTC
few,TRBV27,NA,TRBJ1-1,CASSLSMGRTEAFF,TGTGCCAGCAGTTTATCAATGGGTCGGACTGAAGCTTTCTTT
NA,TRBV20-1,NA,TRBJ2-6,CSAREPPGQGMSGANVLTF,TGCAGTGCTAGAGAACCACCGGGACAAGGGATGTCTGGGGCCAACGTCCTGACTTTC
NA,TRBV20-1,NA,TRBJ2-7,CSATGGRLTYEQYF,TGCAGTGCGACCGGGGGACGGTTGACCTACGAGCAGTACTTC
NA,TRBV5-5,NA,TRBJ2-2,CASSLDFPTNTGELFF,TGTGCCAGCAGCTTGGACTTCCCGACGAACACCGGGGAGCTGTTTTTT
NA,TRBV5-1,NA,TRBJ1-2,CASSLDEGLNGYTF,TGCGCCAGCAGCTTGGATGAGGGGCTCAATGGCTACACCTTC
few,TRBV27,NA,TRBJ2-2,CASSFLDPNTGELFF,TGTGCCAGCAGTTTTCTGGATCCGAACACCGGGGAGCTGTTTTTT
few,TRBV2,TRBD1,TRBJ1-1,CASRGDSLNTEAFF,TGTGCCAGCAGGGGGGACAGCCTGAACACTGAAGCTTTCTTT